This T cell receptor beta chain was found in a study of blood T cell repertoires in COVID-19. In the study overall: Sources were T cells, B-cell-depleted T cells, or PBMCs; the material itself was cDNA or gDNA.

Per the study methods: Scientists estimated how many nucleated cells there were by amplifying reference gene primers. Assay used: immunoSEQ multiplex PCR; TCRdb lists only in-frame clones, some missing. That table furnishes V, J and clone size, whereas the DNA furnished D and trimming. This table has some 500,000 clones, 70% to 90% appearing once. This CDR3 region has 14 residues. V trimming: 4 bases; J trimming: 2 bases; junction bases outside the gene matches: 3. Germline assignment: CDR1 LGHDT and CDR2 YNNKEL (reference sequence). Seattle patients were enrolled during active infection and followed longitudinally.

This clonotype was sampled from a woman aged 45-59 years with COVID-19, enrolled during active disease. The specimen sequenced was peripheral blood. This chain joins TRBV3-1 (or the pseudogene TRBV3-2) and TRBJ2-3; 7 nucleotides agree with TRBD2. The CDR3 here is CASSPRGDTDTQYF. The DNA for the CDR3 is TGTGCCAGCAGCCCCCGGGGGGACACAGATACGCAGTATTTT.